This note documents a single T cell receptor beta chain sequence. The data belong to a study of technical replicates of blood from a few donors. Between the trimmed V and J ends, which lost 1 base and 0 bases, there was a span of 16 bases. This CDR3 region has 18 residues. Germline CDR1 PRHDT, CDR2 FYEKMQ (reference sequence). Clones were sequenced by immunoSEQ multiplex PCR, and TCRdb holds only the in-frame ones, with some missing. The sample shows 70,000 to 80,000 clones, roughly 91% of them seen only once. Sequenced material: T cells isolated from PBMCs. This rearrangement joins TRBV13 to TRBJ2-1, with D maybe TRBD1 (5 bases). The source of this sequence is a human donor in good health. Some clones in this sample may be carry-over from other donors' samples. The CDR3 DNA reads as TGTGCCAGCAGCTTAGCCCGATCGGCAGACAGCTCCTACAATGAGCAGTTCTTC. Residues: CASSLARSADSSYNEQFF.